Presented here are 2 T cell receptor beta chains from one specimen sequenced in a study of T cells in Graves' hyperthyroidism and ophthalmopathy. The investigators amplified TCR beta CDR3 regions from RNA transcripts. HTBI primers were the set used in a first-round RT-PCR of the TCR CDR3. TCRdb called the multiplex PCR reads again in MiXCR, with one record for every CDR3 protein. The sample yields fewer than 750,000 distinct CDR3 sequences, over 12% seen once. Sequenced material: blood. The origin of the receptors is a woman in her thirties or forties with Graves' ophthalmopathy.

This clonotype was recorded many times. The CDR3: CASSALGVRNTEAFF. CDR3 DNA: TGTGCCAGCAGTGCCCTCGGGGTTAGGAACACTGAAGCTTTCTTT. The genes are TRBV28 and TRBJ1-1; no clear D. The CDR3 length is 15 residues. Deletions cut 5 bases from V and 1 base from J, with 14 bases between. CDR1 is MDHEN, CDR2 SYDVKM, per germline.

This clonotype was counted only a few times. The chain couples TRBV29-1 to TRBJ2-1; D is unresolved. The CDR3 extends over 13 amino acids. The V end lost 5 bases, the J end lost 0 bases, and 8 bases lay between the germline ends. Germline V gives CDR1 SQVTM, CDR2 ANQGSEA. DNA for the CDR3: TGCAGCGTTTTGGTGAGCTCCTACAATGAGCAGTTCTTC. This sequence encodes CSVLVSSYNEQFF.